Shown below are 5 T cell receptor beta chains from a single sample sequenced in a study of blood T cell repertoires in COVID-19. Assay: immunoSEQ multiplex PCR; the TCRdb copy retains only in-frame clones and omits some. This sample has 95,000 to 110,000 clones, with 70% to 85% found just once. The sample consisted of peripheral blood. These receptors originate from a woman older than 75 with active or convalescent COVID-19.

V usage is TRBV7-2 and J usage is TRBJ2-7, with 9 bases aligning to TRBD2. The V gene's germline CDR1 is SGHTA and CDR2 FQGNSA. The CDR3 is made up of 15 amino acids. V dropped 4 bases and J dropped 3; count of bases not matched to a gene: 7. This chain's CDR3 is CASSYATSGYYEQYF. The DNA of the CDR3 is TGTGCCAGCAGCTACGCCACTAGCGGGTACTACGAGCAGTACTTC. Drawing the rest from reference TRBV7-2 and TRBJ2-7, the complete variable domain is GAGVSQSPSNKVTEKGKDVELRCDPISGHTALYWYRQSLGQGLEFLIYFQGNSAPDKSGLPSDRFSAERTGGSVSTLTIQRTQQEDSAVYLCASSYATSGYYEQYFGPGTRLTVT.

In nucleotides, the CDR3 is TGCGCCAGCAGAGAGACAGGGGGCTCGTACGAGCAGTACTTC. Translating it yields CASRETGGSYEQYF. This rearrangement joins TRBV10-2 to TRBJ2-7; 10 positions match TRBD1. V trimming: 6 bases; J trimming: 4 bases; junction bases outside the gene matches: 6. Germline CDR1 and CDR2: WSHSY and SAAADI. This CDR3 spans 14 amino acids.

The CDR3 DNA sequence: TGTGCCAGCAGTTTAAGGGAGGGTGTACGTGAAAAACTGTTTTTT. This codes for CASSLREGVREKLFF. The rearrangement uses TRBV28 and TRBJ1-4; D not resolved. CDR3 size: 15 residues. V lost 2 bases and J 7 bases, leaving 14 bases between the germline ends. In germline, CDR1 is MDHEN, CDR2 SYDVKM.

The CDR3 sequence: CATKIGGDLHNEQFF. The CDR3 nucleotides read TGTGCCACCAAAATAGGCGGGGACCTTCACAATGAGCAGTTCTTC. The rearrangement joins TRBV21-1 to TRBJ2-1; the table's D call, TRBD2, has no DNA check behind it. TRBV21-1 is tagged as a pseudogene. The length of the CDR3 is 15 residues.

The chain carries TRBV4-1 and TRBJ2-1, with 8 bases that match TRBD2. Unmatched junction bases numbered 3, after V lost 5 bases and J lost 0 bases. The CDR3 spans 15 residues. CDR1 is MGHRA, CDR2 YSYEKL, per germline. CDR3 DNA sequence: TGCGCCAGCAGCAGGGCGGGAGGCTCCTACAATGAGCAGTTCTTC. Translation gives CASSRAGGSYNEQFF.